Listed below are T cell receptor beta chains from one sample, sequenced in a study of T cell responses to AZD1222 COVID-19 vaccine. Some clones are missing from TCRdb's copy, which holds only in-frame ones; the method was immunoSEQ multiplex PCR. Among more than 100,000 clones listed, around 90% were seen once. The sample was peripheral blood, taken on day 0 of AZD1222 vaccination. Every receptor here comes from an adult in good health. Each CDR3 is given with its conserved first and last residue. The D gene is left open where the match is weak. Clone sizes are given selectively: once, few, many, or a class where the clone is expanded.

j_call v_call d_call clone_size cdr3_nt cdr3_aa
TRBJ1-6 TRBV4-2 - - TGTGCCAGCAGCCAAGAGTACGATAATTCACCCCTCCACTTT CASSQEYDNSPLHF
TRBJ2-7 TRBV29-1 - - TGCAGCGTTGAGGGGGACGGGAAGGGATTCGAGCAGTACTTC CSVEGDGKGFEQYF
TRBJ2-2 TRBV3-1/TRBV3-2 TRBD2 - TGTGCCAGCAGCCTCATGGGGGGGAATGCCGGGGAGCTGTTTTTT CASSLMGGNAGELFF
TRBJ1-4 TRBV7-9 TRBD1 - TGTGCCAGCAGCTTCTTATTCGACAGGGGGCAAGAAAAACTGTTTTTT CASSFLFDRGQEKLFF
TRBJ2-3 TRBV7-9 - - TGTGCCAGCAGCTTAGATTCTGGACGTGAAGATACGCAGTATTTT CASSLDSGREDTQYF
TRBJ2-7 TRBV11-2 - - TGTGCCAGCAGCTTATTAGTAACTCATACCTACGAGCAGTACTTC CASSLLVTHTYEQYF
TRBJ1-1 TRBV19 - - TGTGCCAGTAGACTACGGGGGTTGCAAACTGAAGCTTTCTTT CASRLRGLQTEAFF
TRBJ2-7 TRBV28 - - TGTGCCAGCAGTCCCGGTTACGAGCAGTACTTC CASSPGYEQYF
TRBJ1-1 TRBV6-2/TRBV6-3 - - TGTGCCAGCAGTTACTCCCGGGCAGGAACTCTGAACACTGAAGCTTTCTTT CASSYSRAGTLNTEAFF
TRBJ1-2 TRBV27 TRBD1 - TGTGCCAGCAGACGGGACAGGGCCGGCTATGGCTACACCTTC CASRRDRAGYGYTF
TRBJ2-7 TRBV6-2/TRBV6-3 - once TGTGCCAGCAGTCTCCCTCACTCCTACGAGCAGTACTTC CASSLPHSYEQYF
TRBJ1-4 TRBV5-4 TRBD1 - TGTGCCAGCAGCCTTAACCGGGACAGTAATGAAAAACTGTTTTTT CASSLNRDSNEKLFF
TRBJ1-1 TRBV19 TRBD1 - TGTGCCAGTAGTATAGATGAGGGGGCCGACACTGAAGCTTTCTTT CASSIDEGADTEAFF
TRBJ1-4 TRBV7-8 - - TGTGCCAGCAGCTCCCCAGAGGGGTCCCATAATGAAAAACTGTTTTTT CASSSPEGSHNEKLFF
TRBJ1-6 TRBV3-1/TRBV3-2 TRBD1 - TGTGCCAGCAGCCAACAACGGACAGGGTCGGTCTATAATTCACCCCTCCACTTT CASSQQRTGSVYNSPLHF
TRBJ1-1 TRBV5-6 - - TGTGCCAGCAGCTTGAACAGGAGGAACACTGAAGCTTTCTTT CASSLNRRNTEAFF
TRBJ1-1 TRBV30 - once TGTGCCTGGAGTCTGGAATACTCAGGGGTGGCCACTGAAGCTTTCTTT CAWSLEYSGVATEAFF
TRBJ1-2 TRBV3-1/TRBV3-2 - - TGTGCCAGCAGCCAAGATGGCAGGCTTGGCTACACCTTC CASSQDGRLGYTF
TRBJ2-3 TRBV3-1/TRBV3-2 - - TGTGCCAGCCGAAAAGGAGGAGATACGCAGTATTTT CASRKGGDTQYF
TRBJ1-4 TRBV6-5 - - TGTGCCAGCAGACCATACCTCGGGGATAGGGAAAAACTGTTTTTT CASRPYLGDREKLFF
TRBJ1-5 TRBV19 - - TGTGCCAGTAGTATTGCAGGTGTAAGGGATCAGCCCCAGCATTTT CASSIAGVRDQPQHF
TRBJ1-4 TRBV7-9 - - TGTGCCAGCAGCTTAGTAGGCGCGGGGGGCGAAAAACTGTTTTTT CASSLVGAGGEKLFF
TRBJ1-2 TRBV10-3 - - TGTGCCCTTTTTTCAGCAGAGGACTATGGCTACACCTTC CALFSAEDYGYTF
TRBJ2-7 TRBV25-1 - - TGTGCCAGCAGTGAGGTCTACGAGCAGTACTTC CASSEVYEQYF
TRBJ1-1 TRBV6-1 - few TGTGCCAGCAGTGAAGCGCGGGGGGGATTGAACACTGAAGCTTTCTTT CASSEARGGLNTEAFF
TRBJ1-1 TRBV2 TRBD1 once TGTGCCAGCAGTGACTTGAACAGGGGTGGCGAACCCGAAGCTTTCTTT CASSDLNRGGEPEAFF
TRBJ1-3 TRBV25-1 - once TGTGCCAGCAGTGAAACTAAGGCCGTTCACAACTCTGGAAACACCATATATTTT CASSETKAVHNSGNTIYF
TRBJ1-5 TRBV4-3 - - TGCGCCAGCAGCCAAGGGGCAGACTGGGGGCCCCAGCATTTT CASSQGADWGPQHF
TRBJ1-1 TRBV3-1/TRBV3-2 - - TGTGCCAGCAGCCCGATGGGGCTGAACACTGAAGCTTTCTTT CASSPMGLNTEAFF
TRBJ1-5 TRBV2 - - TGTGCCAGCAGTTTGATCGGTCAGCCCCAGCATTTT CASSLIGQPQHF
TRBJ1-1 TRBV19 - - TGTGCCAGTAGTCCCCGGGGGGGGGCGACCACTGAAGCTTTCTTT CASSPRGGATTEAFF
TRBJ1-2 TRBV3-1/TRBV3-2 - - TGTGCCAGCAGGGACATTGGAGGCTACACCTTC CASRDIGGYTF
TRBJ1-1 TRBV7-7 TRBD1 - TGTGCCAGCACGAAAGGGGCCGACAGGGGAGGGACTGAAGCTTTCTTT CASTKGADRGGTEAFF
TRBJ1-1 TRBV3-1/TRBV3-2 - - TGTGCCAGCAGCCAAAGTTTCCGGGCTGAAGCTTTCTTT CASSQSFRAEAFF
TRBJ2-4 TRBV7-9 TRBD1 - TGTGCCAGCAGCTTTTACGGCACAGGGGCAGGGGCCAAAAACATTCAGTACTTC CASSFYGTGAGAKNIQYF
TRBJ2-7 TRBV4-3 TRBD1 - TGCGCCAGCAGCCAAGTAGGGACAGGGGACAACGAGCAGTACTTC CASSQVGTGDNEQYF
TRBJ2-7 TRBV4-1 - - TGCGCCAGCAGCCCGAAGCCCCCCCCTCTAAGTCACGAGCAGTACTTC CASSPKPPPLSHEQYF
TRBJ2-3 TRBV6-2/TRBV6-3 TRBD1 - TGTGCCAGCAGTCCAACCGGGACAGGGAGGAATACGCAGTATTTT CASSPTGTGRNTQYF
TRBJ1-5 TRBV5-5 - once TGTGCCAGCAGCCCCAGGGCAGAGAGCAATCAGCCCCAGCATTTT CASSPRAESNQPQHF
TRBJ2-7 TRBV28 TRBD1 - TGTGCCAGCATTAAGGGGACAGGGTCCCACGAGCAGTACTTC CASIKGTGSHEQYF
TRBJ1-2 TRBV9 - - TGTGCCAGCAGCGTAAGGCCCAACCTAGACTATGGCTACACCTTC CASSVRPNLDYGYTF
TRBJ2-7 TRBV28 - - TGTGCCAGCAGTTTCGGCCGGCCTATGGAGCAGTACTTC CASSFGRPMEQYF
TRBJ1-3 TRBV29-1 TRBD1 - TGCAGCGTTGGGGACAGTTATGGAAACACCATATATTTT CSVGDSYGNTIYF
TRBJ2-7 TRBV6-1 TRBD1 - TGTGCCAGCAGTGAAGCAGCGGGACAGGGCTACGAGCAGTACTTC CASSEAAGQGYEQYF
TRBJ2-7 TRBV19 - few TGTGCCAGTGCGGACAGGGAGGGCTACGAGCAGTACTTC CASADREGYEQYF
TRBJ1-6 TRBV10-3 - - TGTGCCATCAGTATTGGACGGGTAAATTCACCCCTCCACTTT CAISIGRVNSPLHF
TRBJ1-2 TRBV6-5 - - TGTGCCAGCAGGGCAGACTATGGCTACACCTTC CASRADYGYTF
TRBJ2-7 TRBV27 - - TGTGCCAGCAGCTCAGTGAGGGGGGGCTACGAGCAGTACTTC CASSSVRGGYEQYF
TRBJ2-3 TRBV5-4 TRBD2 - TGTGCCAGCAGCCAAGGACTAGCGGGGTTTCCTAGCACAGATACGCAGTATTTT CASSQGLAGFPSTDTQYF
TRBJ1-1 TRBV18 TRBD1 medium-sized TGTGCCAGCTCTCGGGACAGGGGGGTCGTGAACACTGAAGCTTTCTTT CASSRDRGVVNTEAFF
TRBJ2-2 TRBV3-1/TRBV3-2 - - TGTGCCAGCAGCCACGAGGGGAGCACCGGGGAGCTGTTTTTT CASSHEGSTGELFF
TRBJ2-3 TRBV9 - - TGTGCCAGCAGCGTCCAGCTAGAAGCTGCCACAGATACGCAGTATTTT CASSVQLEAATDTQYF